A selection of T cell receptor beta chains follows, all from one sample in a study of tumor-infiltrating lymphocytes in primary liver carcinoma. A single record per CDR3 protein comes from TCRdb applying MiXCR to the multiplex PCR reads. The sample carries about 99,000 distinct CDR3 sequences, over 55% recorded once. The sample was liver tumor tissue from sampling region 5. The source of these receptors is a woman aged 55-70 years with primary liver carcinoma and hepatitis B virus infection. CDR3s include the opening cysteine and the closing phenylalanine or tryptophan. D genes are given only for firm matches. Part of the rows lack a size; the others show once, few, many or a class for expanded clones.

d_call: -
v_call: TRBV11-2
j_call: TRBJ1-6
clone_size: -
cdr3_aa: CASSLVMNSPLHF
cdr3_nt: TGTGCCAGTAGCCTTGTAATGAACTCACCCCTCCACTTT

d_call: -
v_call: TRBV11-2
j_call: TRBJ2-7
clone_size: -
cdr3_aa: CASNLAARTYEQYF
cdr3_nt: TGTGCCAGCAACTTAGCCGCGAGGACCTACGAGCAGTACTTC

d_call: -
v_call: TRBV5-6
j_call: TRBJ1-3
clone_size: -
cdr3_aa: CASSSRYGSRNIIYF
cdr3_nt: TGTGCCAGCAGCTCACGGTATGGATCCAGGAACATCATATATTTT

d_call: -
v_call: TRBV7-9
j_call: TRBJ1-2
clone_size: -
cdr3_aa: CASSAAESIPITSGYTF
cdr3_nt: TGTGCCAGCAGCGCCGCGGAGAGTATCCCCATAACGTCTGGCTACACCTTC

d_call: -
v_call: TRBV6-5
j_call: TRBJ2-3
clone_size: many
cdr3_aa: CASSYLPGAMGTDTQYF
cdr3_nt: TGTGCCAGCAGTTACCTGCCGGGGGCGATGGGCACAGATACGCAGTATTTT

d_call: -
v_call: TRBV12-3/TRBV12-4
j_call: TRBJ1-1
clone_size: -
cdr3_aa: CASRDGRDTIPNTEAFF
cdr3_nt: TGTGCCAGCAGGGATGGGAGAGATACAATTCCGAACACTGAAGCTTTCTTT

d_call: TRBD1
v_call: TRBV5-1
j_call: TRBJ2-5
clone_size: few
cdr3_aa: CASSQIGQGETQYF
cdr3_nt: TGCGCCAGCAGCCAAATTGGACAGGGGGAGACCCAGTACTTC

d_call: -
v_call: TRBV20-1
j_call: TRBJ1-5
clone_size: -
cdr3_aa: CSARGRGSQPQHF
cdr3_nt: TGCAGTGCTAGAGGGAGGGGAAGTCAGCCCCAGCATTTT

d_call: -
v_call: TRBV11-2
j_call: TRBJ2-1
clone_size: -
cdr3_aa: CDSSFTPMRSSYNELFF
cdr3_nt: TGTGACAGCAGCTTTACACCAATGAGGAGTTCCTACAATGAGCTGTTCTTC

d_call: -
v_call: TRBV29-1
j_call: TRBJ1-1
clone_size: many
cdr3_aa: CSVEFTGNTEAFF
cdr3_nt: TGCAGCGTTGAATTTACGGGTAACACTGAAGCTTTCTTT

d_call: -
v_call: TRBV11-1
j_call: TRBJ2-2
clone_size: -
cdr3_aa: CANSPGQWFTGELFF
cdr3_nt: TGTGCTAACAGCCCCGGACAGTGGTTCACCGGGGAGCTGTTTTTT

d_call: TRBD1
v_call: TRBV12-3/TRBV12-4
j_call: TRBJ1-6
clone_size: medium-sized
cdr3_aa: CASSRRQGGNSPLHF
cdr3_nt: TGTGCCAGCAGTCGTCGACAGGGGGGAAATTCACCCCTCCACTTT

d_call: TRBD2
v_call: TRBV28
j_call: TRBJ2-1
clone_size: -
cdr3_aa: CASTLSGLARAGSYNEQFF
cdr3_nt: TGTGCCAGCACTTTATCCGGACTAGCGAGGGCGGGTTCCTACAATGAGCAGTTCTTC

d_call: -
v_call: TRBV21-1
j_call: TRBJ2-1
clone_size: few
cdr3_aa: CASSKAWAGVAYNEQFF
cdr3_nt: TGTGCCAGCAGCAAAGCTTGGGCGGGAGTGGCCTACAATGAGCAGTTCTTC

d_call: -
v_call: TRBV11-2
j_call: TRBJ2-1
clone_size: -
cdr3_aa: CASSLVEGSNNEQFF
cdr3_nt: TGTGCCAGCAGCTTAGTTGAGGGCTCCAACAATGAGCAGTTTTTC

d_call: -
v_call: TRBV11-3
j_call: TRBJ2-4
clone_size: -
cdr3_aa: CANSGTKNIQYF
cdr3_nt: TGTGCCAACTCCGGGACCAAAAACATTCAGTACTTC

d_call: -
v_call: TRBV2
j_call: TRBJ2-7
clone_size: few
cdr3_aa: CASSEGGEQYF
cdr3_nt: TGTGCCAGCAGTGAAGGGGGCGAGCAGTACTTC

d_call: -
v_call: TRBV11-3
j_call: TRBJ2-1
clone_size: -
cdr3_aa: CASSSAATPRGEQFF
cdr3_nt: TGTGCCAGCAGCTCGGCAGCGACTCCCCGGGGTGAGCAGTTCTTC

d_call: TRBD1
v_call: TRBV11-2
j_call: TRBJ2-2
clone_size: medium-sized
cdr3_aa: CASSLRSVGDRSGELFF
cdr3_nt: TGTGCCAGCAGCCTCAGATCGGTTGGGGACAGATCCGGGGAGCTGTTTTTT

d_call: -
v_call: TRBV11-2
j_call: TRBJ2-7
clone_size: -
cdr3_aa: CSSRIYPGETYEQYF
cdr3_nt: TGTTCCAGCAGAATTTACCCAGGGGAAACCTACGAGCAGTACTTC

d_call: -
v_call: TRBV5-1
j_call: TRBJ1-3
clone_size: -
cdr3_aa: CASGSGRSSGNTIYF
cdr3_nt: TGCGCCAGCGGCTCCGGACGTAGCTCTGGAAACACCATATATTTT

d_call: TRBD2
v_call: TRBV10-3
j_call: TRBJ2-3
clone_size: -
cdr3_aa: CVISPSGTTDTQYF
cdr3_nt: TGTGTCATCAGCCCTAGCGGGACTACAGATACGCAGTATTTT

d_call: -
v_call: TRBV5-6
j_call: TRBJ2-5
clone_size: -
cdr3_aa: CVGSPTGQETQYF
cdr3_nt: TGTGTCGGCAGCCCAACAGGGCAAGAGACCCAGTACTTC

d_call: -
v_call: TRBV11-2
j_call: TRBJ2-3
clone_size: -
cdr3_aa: CASSIGGLTYMSDTQYF
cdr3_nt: TGTGCCAGCAGCATAGGGGGACTAACGTACATGTCGGATACGCAGTATTTT

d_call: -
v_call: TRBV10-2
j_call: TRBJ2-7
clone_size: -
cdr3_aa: CASSVQSESYEEYF
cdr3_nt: TGTGCCAGCAGTGTACAAAGCGAGTCCTACGAGGAGTACTTC

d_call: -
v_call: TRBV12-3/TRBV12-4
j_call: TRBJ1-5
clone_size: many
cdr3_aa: CASSPSGGSNQPQHF
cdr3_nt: TGTGCCAGCAGCCCCAGCGGGGGGAGCAATCAGCCCCAGCATTTT

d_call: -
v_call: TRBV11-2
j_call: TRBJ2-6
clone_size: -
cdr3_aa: CASSPGLRGLGSRANVLTF
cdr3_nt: TGTGCCAGCAGCCCAGGGCTGCGGGGGCTTGGCTCTAGGGCCAACGTCCTGACTTTC

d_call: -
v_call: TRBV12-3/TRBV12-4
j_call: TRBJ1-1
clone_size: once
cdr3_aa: CVTRTPDTEAFF
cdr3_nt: TGTGTCACTCGGACACCCGACACTGAAGCATTCTTT

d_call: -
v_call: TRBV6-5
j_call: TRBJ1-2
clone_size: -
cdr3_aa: CASNKQGPQYGYIF
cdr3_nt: TGTGCCAGCAATAAGCAGGGACCTCAATATGGCTACATCTTC

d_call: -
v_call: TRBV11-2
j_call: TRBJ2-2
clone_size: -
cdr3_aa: CASSLRLSGPGELFF
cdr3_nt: TGTGCCAGCAGCTTAAGACTATCGGGACCCGGGGAGCTGTTTTTT

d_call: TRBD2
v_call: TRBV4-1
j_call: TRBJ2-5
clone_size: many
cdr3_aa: CASSRNRGLAGRIQETQYF
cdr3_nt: TGCGCCAGCAGCCGTAATAGAGGGCTAGCGGGACGTATCCAAGAGACCCAGTACTTC

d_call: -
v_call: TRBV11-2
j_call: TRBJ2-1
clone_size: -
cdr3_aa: CASSFIPLRISYNEQFF
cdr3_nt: TGTGCCAGCAGCTTTATCCCACTGAGGATCTCCTACAATGAACAGTTCTTC

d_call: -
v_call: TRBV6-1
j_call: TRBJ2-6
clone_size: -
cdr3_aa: CVSRRTVYSGVNVLTF
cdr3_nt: TGTGTCAGCAGGAGGACAGTCTACTCTGGGGTCAACGTCCTGACTTTC

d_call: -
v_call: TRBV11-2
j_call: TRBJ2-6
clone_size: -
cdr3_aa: CASSLGGAETNVLSF
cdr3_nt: TGTGCCAGCAGCTTAGGGGGCGCAGAGACCAACGTCCTGAGTTTC

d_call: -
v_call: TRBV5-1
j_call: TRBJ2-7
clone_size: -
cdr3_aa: CACSFNPGSDYEQYF
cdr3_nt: TGCGCCTGCAGCTTTAACCCCGGATCGGACTATGAGCAGTACTTC

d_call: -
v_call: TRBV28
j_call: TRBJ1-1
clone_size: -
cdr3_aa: CASTLGHTEGFF
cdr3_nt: TGTGCCAGCACTTTGGGGCACACTGAAGGTTTCTTT

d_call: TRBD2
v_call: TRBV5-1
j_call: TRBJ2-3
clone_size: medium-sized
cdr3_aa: CASSHSGRSDTQYF
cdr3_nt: TGCGCCAGCAGTCACAGCGGGAGGTCCGATACGCAGTATTTT

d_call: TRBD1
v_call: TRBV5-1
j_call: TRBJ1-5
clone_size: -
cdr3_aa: CANSLTGGGDNQPQHF
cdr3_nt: TGCGCCAACAGCTTGACAGGGGGAGGTGACAATCAGCCCCAGCATTTT

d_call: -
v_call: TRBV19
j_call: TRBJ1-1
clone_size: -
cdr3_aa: CASHTERASTEAFF
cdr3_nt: TGTGCCAGTCACACCGAGCGGGCGAGCACTGAAGCTTTCTTT

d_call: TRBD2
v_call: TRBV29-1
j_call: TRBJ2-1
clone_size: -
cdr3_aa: CSFVLAGGSNEQFF
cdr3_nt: TGCAGCTTCGTATTAGCGGGAGGGTCTAATGAGCAGTTCTTC

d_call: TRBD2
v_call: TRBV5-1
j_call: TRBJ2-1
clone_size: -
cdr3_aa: CASRTVTSGSYEQLF
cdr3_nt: TGTGCCAGCCGTACGGTCACTAGCGGGAGCTATGAGCAGCTCTTC

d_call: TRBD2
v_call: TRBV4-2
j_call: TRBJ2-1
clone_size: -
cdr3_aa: CANSQMTSGGNEQFF
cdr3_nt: TGTGCCAACAGCCAAATGACTAGCGGGGGTAATGAGCAGTTCTTC

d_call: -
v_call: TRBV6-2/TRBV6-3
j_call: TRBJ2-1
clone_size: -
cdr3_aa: CASSYDDEQFF
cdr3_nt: TGCGCCAGCAGTTACGACGATGAGCAGTTCTTC

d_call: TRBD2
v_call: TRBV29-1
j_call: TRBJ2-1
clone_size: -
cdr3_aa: CSVEGTSRGAVSEQFF
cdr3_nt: TGCAGCGTTGAGGGGACTAGCAGGGGGGCCGTTAGTGAGCAGTTCTTC

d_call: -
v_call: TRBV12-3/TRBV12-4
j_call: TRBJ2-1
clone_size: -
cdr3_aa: CASSMGGERFF
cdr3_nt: TGTGCCAGCAGTATGGGTGGCGAGCGGTTCTTC

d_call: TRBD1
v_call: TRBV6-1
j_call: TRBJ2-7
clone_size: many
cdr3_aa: CASSERGQAAEQYF
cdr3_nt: TGTGCCAGCAGTGAAAGGGGACAGGCCGCCGAGCAGTACTTC

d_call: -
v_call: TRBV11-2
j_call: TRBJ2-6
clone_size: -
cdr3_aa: CNSCLQASGANVLTF
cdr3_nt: TGTAACAGCTGTCTACAGGCCTCTGGGGCCAACGTCCTGACTTTC

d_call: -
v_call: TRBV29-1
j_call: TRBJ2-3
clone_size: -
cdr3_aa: CSVERGVDTHYF
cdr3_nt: TGCAGCGTTGAAAGGGGTGTAGATACGCACTATTTT

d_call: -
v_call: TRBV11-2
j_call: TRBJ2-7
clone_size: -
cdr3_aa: CARSLERRSGQYF
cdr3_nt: TGTGCCAGAAGCTTAGAGCGTCGGAGCGGGCAGTACTTC

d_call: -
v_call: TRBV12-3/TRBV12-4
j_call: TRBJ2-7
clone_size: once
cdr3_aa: CASSFQDPYEQYF
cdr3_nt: TGTGCCAGCAGTTTTCAAGACCCCTACGAGCAGTACTTC

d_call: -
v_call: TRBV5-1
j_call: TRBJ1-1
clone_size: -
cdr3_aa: CAGSAGRPSEAFF
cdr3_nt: TGCGCCGGCAGCGCGGGACGGCCATCTGAAGCTTTCTTT

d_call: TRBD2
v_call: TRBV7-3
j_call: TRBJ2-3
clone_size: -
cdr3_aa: CASRGGMAGGLGTQYF
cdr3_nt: TGTGCTAGCAGAGGGGGAATGGCGGGAGGGCTGGGTACGCAGTATTTT

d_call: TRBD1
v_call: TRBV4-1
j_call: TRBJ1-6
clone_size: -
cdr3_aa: CASRQLLGQGAYSPLHF
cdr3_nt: TGCGCCAGCCGCCAACTATTGGGACAGGGGGCATATTCACCCCTCCACTTT

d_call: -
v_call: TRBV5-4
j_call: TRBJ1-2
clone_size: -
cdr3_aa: CASSSAPRGAGYGYTF
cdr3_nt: TGTGCCAGCAGCTCGGCTCCACGCGGGGCTGGATATGGCTACACCTTC

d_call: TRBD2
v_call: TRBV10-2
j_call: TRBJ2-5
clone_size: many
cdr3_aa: CASSGGSGRAKTQYF
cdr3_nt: TGCGCCAGCAGTGGAGGTAGCGGGAGGGCTAAGACCCAGTACTTC

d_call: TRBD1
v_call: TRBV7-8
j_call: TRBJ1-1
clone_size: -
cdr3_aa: CASSLIVGQGKNTEAIF
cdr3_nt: TGTGCCAGCAGCTTAATAGTGGGACAGGGGAAGAACACTGAAGCTATCTTT

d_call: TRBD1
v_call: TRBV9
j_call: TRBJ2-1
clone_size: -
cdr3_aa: CASTVQGTGGLREQFF
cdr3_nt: TGTGCCAGCACCGTACAAGGGACAGGGGGACTCAGGGAGCAGTTCTTC

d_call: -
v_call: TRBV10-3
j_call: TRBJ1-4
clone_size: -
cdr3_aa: CTISAAATNEKLFF
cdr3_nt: TGTACCATCAGTGCAGCTGCAACTAATGAGAAACTGTTTTTT

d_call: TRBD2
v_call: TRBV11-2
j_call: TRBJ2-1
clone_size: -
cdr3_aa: CVSGRGPNSYNEHFF
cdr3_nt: TGTGTTAGCGGGCGGGGACCGAACTCCTACAATGAGCACTTCTTC

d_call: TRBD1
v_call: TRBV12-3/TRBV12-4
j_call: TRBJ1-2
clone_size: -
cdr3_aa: CASTPGQVYYGYTF
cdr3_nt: TGCGCCAGCACTCCGGGACAGGTGTACTATGGCTACACCTTC